This T cell receptor beta chain originates from a study of blood T cell repertoires in COVID-19. Whole-study context: COVID-19 samples from acute and convalescent phases originated in the United States, Italy and Spain.

Original handling: Reference gene primer amplification gave estimated nucleated cell counts. Only in-frame clones appear in the TCRdb table, and some are missing; sequencing was by immunoSEQ multiplex PCR. V and J calls and clone size are those listed in that table; D and trimming were worked out from the DNA. Of around 230,000 clones listed, roughly 84% are singletons. Germline CDR1 reads SEHNR; CDR2 reads FQNEAQ (reference sequence). CDR3 length: 13 residues. V gave up 0 bases and J gave up 5 bases, with 4 bases separating them. A few counts support this clone. The specimen sequenced was peripheral blood. This sequence originates from a man aged 40-55 years who had recovered from COVID-19. This rearrangement joins TRBV7-9 to TRBJ1-4, with D hard to call. DNA of the CDR3: TGTGCCAGCAGCTTAGCAGCAAATGAAAAACTGTTTTTT. It specifies CASSLAANEKLFF.